The entry that follows covers one T cell receptor beta chain sequence. Its antigen is currently unknown. CDR1 MNHEY and CDR2 SVGAGI come from the germline V gene. Trimming took 0 bases from V and 0 from J, leaving 9 bases between them. The CDR3 has 16 amino acids. This sample is drawn from a study of T cells in Graves' hyperthyroidism and ophthalmopathy. Patients between 18 and 65 years old had hyperthyroidism, newly diagnosed and lasting under 2 months. General study points: Most expanded thyroid clonotypes above 0.001 also appeared in blood. A median roughly 6.6 months before onset, the model predicted ophthalmopathy.

From RNA transcripts, TCR beta CDR3 regions were amplified. TCR CDR3 regions were first amplified by RT-PCR with HTBI primers. One entry per CDR3 protein results from TCRdb running MiXCR on the multiplex PCR reads. The sample contains roughly 260,000 distinct CDR3 sequences, roughly 15% of which appear only once. Input material: blood. V gene TRBV6-5 combines with J gene TRBJ1-3; D gene unclear. The receptor comes from a woman aged 40 to 49 with Graves' hyperthyroidism that later progressed to Graves' ophthalmopathy. The CDR3 loop is CASSYSPQSSGNTIYF. CDR3 nucleotide sequence: TGTGCCAGCAGTTACTCTCCCCAGTCCTCTGGAAACACCATATATTTT.